These 17 T cell receptor beta chains were all obtained from the same sample, sequenced in a study of blood T cell repertoires in COVID-19. Data came from immunoSEQ multiplex PCR; TCRdb stores just in-frame clones and leaves some out. The data contain about 60,000 clones, 80% to 90% of them seen just once; the ten biggest clones take up 9% to 15%. Material for sequencing was peripheral blood. The receptors derive from a human donor in a cohort sampled during active COVID-19.

This clone was observed a single time. The V gene is TRBV7-9, the J gene TRBJ2-5; TRBD1 agrees at 9 bases. The CDR3 contains 15 residues. The V gene's germline CDR1 is SEHNR and CDR2 FQNEAQ (reference sequence). V lost 4 bases to trimming and J lost 4 bases; unmatched junction nucleotides: 7. CDR3 sequence: CASSSGQGRGETQYF. The CDR3 nucleotides read TGTGCCAGCAGCTCCGGACAGGGGAGGGGAGAGACCCAGTACTTC.

This clone has just one count. The rearrangement joins TRBV25-1 to TRBJ2-1; 10 nucleotides match TRBD2. V shed 3 bases and J 5 bases; nucleotides not matched to a gene: 4. This CDR3 has 15 residues. Germline CDR1 reads MGHDK; CDR2 reads SYGVNS. CDR3 sequence reads: CASSDPAGGHNEQFF. CDR3 sequence (DNA): TGTGCCAGCAGTGATCCAGCGGGGGGGCACAATGAGCAGTTCTTC.

This CDR3 is CASSLAVNEQFF. The CDR3 coding sequence is TGCGCCAGCAGCTTGGCAGTGAATGAGCAGTTCTTC. V is TRBV5-1 and J is TRBJ2-1, with no clear D. CDR1 and CDR2 from the germline V gene are SGHRS and YFSETQ. Deletions cut 0 bases from V and 7 bases from J, with 5 bases between. CDR3 length: 12 amino acids.

J is TRBJ2-7 and V is TRBV6-6; D not certain. Trimming cost V 5 bases and J 0 bases, with 11 bases left between them. Per germline, CDR1 MNHNY and CDR2 SVGAGI (reference sequence). This CDR3 has 14 residues. CDR3 protein: CASSPYLSSYEQYF. The CDR3 DNA follows: TGTGCCAGCAGTCCGTACCTGAGCTCCTACGAGCAGTACTTC.

For this clone: A junction boundary mismatches the germline segment, possibly from a read error. The chain combines TRBV3-1 (or the pseudogene TRBV3-2) with TRBJ2-5; perhaps TRBD2 as D (6 bases). CDR1 is LGHDT and CDR2 is YNNKEL in the germline V gene (reference sequence). The CDR3 totals 13 residues. In nucleotides, the CDR3 is TGCGCCTCGGGGGAGGTTTACCAAGAGACCCAGTACTTC. It codes for CASGEVYQETQYF.

The chain combines TRBV7-2 with TRBJ2-7; 7 nucleotides line up with TRBD2. Trimming at V came to 4 bases and at J to 3 bases, leaving 3 bases not matched to a gene. This CDR3 comprises 13 residues. Germline V gene lookup returns CDR1 SGHTA and CDR2 FQGNSA. For the CDR3, the DNA is TGTGCCAGCAGCTGGGACTACAACTACGAGCAGTACTTC. Protein sequence: CASSWDYNYEQYF.

The chain links TRBV9 to TRBJ1-2, with D tentatively TRBD1 (6 bases). The CDR3 length is 17 residues. Germline V CDR1 and CDR2: SGDLS, YYNGEE. Deletions cut 1 base from V and 1 base from J, with 17 bases between. The CDR3 sequence: CASSVKEWDTRNYGYTF. As DNA, the CDR3 is TGTGCCAGCAGCGTAAAGGAATGGGACACCCGTAACTATGGCTACACCTTC.

CDR3 sequence: CASTWSNQPQHF. The CDR3 DNA sequence: TGTGCCAGCACCTGGAGTAATCAGCCCCAGCATTTT. The chain combines TRBV12-3 or TRBV12-4 with TRBJ1-5, with unresolved D. The V end lost 7 bases, the J end lost 4 bases, and 8 bases lay between the germline ends. This CDR3 has 12 residues.

The rearrangement joins TRBV12-3 or TRBV12-4 to TRBJ2-1; D is possibly TRBD1 (6 bases). The CDR3 length is 11 residues. V was cut by 3 bases and J by 11 bases, with 8 bases left in between. CDR3 in amino acids: CASSFGTQQFF. The CDR3 nucleotides are TGTGCCAGCAGTTTCGGGACACAGCAGTTCTTC.

The chain is built from TRBV21-1 and TRBJ2-3; TRBD2, the table's D call, lacks a check against the DNA. TRBV21-1 is designated a pseudogene. This CDR3 region has 12 residues. CDR3 DNA sequence: TGTGCCAGCAGCAAACTTGCAGATACGCAGTATTTT. Translating it yields CASSKLADTQYF.

The rearrangement uses TRBV19 and TRBJ2-7; 9 bases align to TRBD2. Trimming at V came to 5 bases and at J to 1 base, leaving 15 bases not matched to a gene. This CDR3 has 18 amino acids. The germline gives CDR1 LNHDA, CDR2 SQIVND (reference sequence). The CDR3 reads CASSPDRVAGVFSYEQYF. The CDR3 bases are TGTGCCAGTAGTCCCGACAGAGTAGCGGGGGTTTTTTCCTACGAGCAGTACTTC.

The V gene is TRBV7-2, the J gene TRBJ2-7, with 7 bases aligning to TRBD2. Germline loops: CDR1 SGHTA, CDR2 FQGNSA. The V gene end was trimmed by 5 bases and the J gene end by 0 bases; junction bases not matched to a gene: 7. The CDR3 contains 15 residues. CDR3 in DNA: TGTGCCAGCAGCGCTCCGGGACTAAGCTCCTACGAGCAGTACTTC. This sequence encodes CASSAPGLSSYEQYF.

The chain is built from TRBV2 and TRBJ1-1, with TRBD1 matching 7 bases. J lost 4 bases, V lost 6 bases, and 8 bases had no gene match. Per germline, CDR1 SNHLY and CDR2 FYNNEI. The CDR3 totals 14 residues. CDR3 region: CASSLQGLGTEAFF. DNA of the CDR3: TGTGCCAGCAGCCTACAGGGGTTAGGCACTGAAGCTTTCTTT.

The chain combines TRBV19 with TRBJ1-6; D may be TRBD1 (6 bases). Germline V gene sequence: CDR1 LNHDA, CDR2 SQIVND (reference sequence). V gave up 8 bases and J gave up 7 bases, with 9 bases separating them. The length of the CDR3 is 12 residues. CDR3 sequence: CASRTGNSPLHF. DNA of the CDR3: TGTGCCAGTCGCACAGGGAATTCACCCCTCCACTTT.

The CDR3, as DNA: TGTGCCAGCAGCTTAGGGGCGGGACAGGGCAATTTGAAGGCCAAAAACATTCAGTACTTC. Translating it yields CASSLGAGQGNLKAKNIQYF. The V gene is TRBV11-3, the J gene TRBJ2-4; 9 bases map to TRBD1. The V gene end was trimmed by 1 base and the J gene end by 1 base; junction bases not matched to a gene: 14. Per the germline V gene, CDR1 is SGHNT and CDR2 is YENEEA. The CDR3 contains 20 residues.

The CDR3 DNA reads TGCGCCAGCAGCCGAGGGGGTAACTATGGCTACACCTTC. It yields the protein CASSRGGNYGYTF. The chain recombines TRBV4-3 with TRBJ1-2; tentative D call: TRBD1 (6 bases). Germline assignment: CDR1 LGHNA and CDR2 YSLEER. The CDR3 length is 13 residues. Trimming cost V 4 bases and J 1 base, with 7 bases left between them.

V and J are TRBV4-1 and TRBJ1-5; D ambiguous. Between the trimmed V and J ends, which lost 5 bases and 3 bases, there was a span of 8 bases. CDR1 is MGHRA and CDR2 is YSYEKL in the germline V gene. CDR3 length: 13 amino acids. The CDR3: CASSSIPNQPQHF. In DNA, the CDR3 is TGCGCCAGCAGCTCAATTCCCAATCAGCCCCAGCATTTT.